These 9 T cell receptor beta chains were sequenced from one sample in a study of CD8+ T cells in alopecia areata (dated by TCRdb to 2017 to 2018). Preparation of the library involved the immunoSEQ multiplex PCR assay. RNA was extracted from all samples and reverse transcribed into cDNA, which served as template for TCR sequencing. The clones in this table, taken by TCRdb from immuneACCESS, are in-frame only. Not every clone is retained; where verified, under half of the shortfall comes from an unresolved V gene, and the cause of the rest is unknown. The sample table contains roughly 180,000 clones; only one count was recorded for 50% to 70% of them. About 1.5% of the sample is in the top ten clones. The sample's time point label, decoded: baseline before oral tofacitinib. The material was CD4+ T cells sorted from blood, obtained at week 0. The receptor set was obtained from a human donor with alopecia areata.

The rearrangement uses TRBV30 and TRBJ1-6; D perhaps matches TRBD1 (6 bases). V dropped 4 bases and J dropped 7 bases, with 14 bases sitting between them. The germline CDR1 and CDR2 sequences are GTSNPN and SVGIG (reference sequence). The CDR3 spans 14 residues. The CDR3 DNA is TGTGCCTGGAAAGTGCTGGGACAAAATTCACCCCTCCACTTT. Protein sequence: CAWKVLGQNSPLHF.

The chain is built from TRBV20-1 and TRBJ2-3; D not resolved. CDR3 length: 10 residues. The V gene's germline CDR1 is DFQATT and CDR2 SNEGSKA (reference sequence). V was cut by 6 bases and J by 9 bases, with 10 bases left in between. In DNA form, the CDR3 reads TGCAGTGCCACCCACCGAACGCAGTATTTT. This encodes CSATHRTQYF.

CDR3 residues: CAWSNRNTEAFF. The CDR3 nucleotides read TGTGCCTGGAGTAACAGGAACACTGAAGCTTTCTTT. V and J are TRBV30 and TRBJ1-1, with D hard to call. Germline-derived CDR1 and CDR2 are GTSNPN and SVGIG (reference sequence). The CDR3 totals 12 residues. V shed 2 bases and J shed 1 base, with 5 bases lying between them. Together with reference TRBV30 and TRBJ1-1, the CDR3 gives the full variable domain: SQTIHQWPATLVQPVGSPLSLECTVEGTSNPNLYWYRQAAGRGLQLLFYSVGIGQISSEVPQNLSASRPQDRQFILSSKKLLLSDSGFYLCAWSNRNTEAFFGQGTRLTVV.

This rearrangement joins TRBV9 to TRBJ1-6; TRBD1 matches 8 bases. CDR3 length: 14 residues. V was clipped by 3 bases and J by 7 bases; unmatched bases: 3. Germline V CDR1 and CDR2: SGDLS, YYNGEE. As DNA, the CDR3 is TGTGCCAGCAGCGAAGGGACAGGAAATTCACCCCTCCACTTT. As protein: CASSEGTGNSPLHF.

This clone appeared a single time. The gene calls are TRBV7-2 and TRBJ2-1; D remains ambiguous. Looked up from germline, CDR1 is SGHTA and CDR2 is FQGNSA. Trimming stripped 3 bases from V and 5 bases from J, with 14 bases between. The CDR3 sequence is 15 residues long. The CDR3 loop reads CASSFSPIKNNEQFF. The CDR3 coding sequence is TGTGCCAGCAGCTTTTCGCCGATCAAAAACAATGAGCAGTTCTTC. Full variable domain (remainder filled in from reference TRBV7-2 and TRBJ2-1): GAGVSQSPSNKVTEKGKDVELRCDPISGHTALYWYRQSLGQGLEFLIYFQGNSAPDKSGLPSDRFSAERTGGSVSTLTIQRTQQEDSAVYLCASSFSPIKNNEQFFGPGTRLTVL.

The chain has TRBV30 and TRBJ1-2, with unresolved D. Germline CDR1 GTSNPN, CDR2 SVGIG (reference sequence). This CDR3 region has 13 residues. The V gene lost 2 bases and the J gene lost 0 bases, with 7 bases spanning the gap. CDR3 residues: CAWSPSPNYGYTF. The CDR3, as DNA: TGTGCCTGGAGTCCCAGCCCTAACTATGGCTACACCTTC. The variable domain in full, completed from reference TRBV30 and TRBJ1-2, reads SQTIHQWPATLVQPVGSPLSLECTVEGTSNPNLYWYRQAAGRGLQLLFYSVGIGQISSEVPQNLSASRPQDRQFILSSKKLLLSDSGFYLCAWSPSPNYGYTFGSGTRLTVV.

This chain uses TRBV29-1 with TRBJ2-2; 8 nucleotides agree with TRBD1. This CDR3 spans 12 amino acids. CDR1 and CDR2 from the germline V gene are SQVTM and ANQGSEA. V was clipped by 6 bases and J by 4 bases; unmatched bases: 1. CDR3 DNA sequence: TGCAGCGTAGACAGGGGCACCGGGGAGCTGTTTTTT. Protein: CSVDRGTGELFF.

CDR3 residues: CASAIRDRDDNEQFF. In nucleotides, the CDR3 is TGTGCCAGCGCAATCCGGGACAGGGACGACAATGAGCAGTTCTTC. This chain connects TRBV18 to TRBJ2-1, with TRBD1 matching over 9 bases. V lost 8 bases, J lost 5 bases, and 10 bases stayed unmatched. Germline lookup yields CDR1 KGHSH and CDR2 LQKENI. The CDR3 loop spans 15 amino acids.

This clone was detected a few times. CDR3 loop: CASSQGSEQYF. For the CDR3, the DNA is TGTGCCAGCAGCCAGGGCTCTGAGCAGTACTTC. The V and J genes are TRBV14 and TRBJ2-7; D remains unclear. Germline-derived CDR1 and CDR2 are SGHDN and FVKESK. The CDR3 length is 11 residues. Between the trimmed V and J ends, which lost 3 bases and 7 bases, there was a span of 7 bases.